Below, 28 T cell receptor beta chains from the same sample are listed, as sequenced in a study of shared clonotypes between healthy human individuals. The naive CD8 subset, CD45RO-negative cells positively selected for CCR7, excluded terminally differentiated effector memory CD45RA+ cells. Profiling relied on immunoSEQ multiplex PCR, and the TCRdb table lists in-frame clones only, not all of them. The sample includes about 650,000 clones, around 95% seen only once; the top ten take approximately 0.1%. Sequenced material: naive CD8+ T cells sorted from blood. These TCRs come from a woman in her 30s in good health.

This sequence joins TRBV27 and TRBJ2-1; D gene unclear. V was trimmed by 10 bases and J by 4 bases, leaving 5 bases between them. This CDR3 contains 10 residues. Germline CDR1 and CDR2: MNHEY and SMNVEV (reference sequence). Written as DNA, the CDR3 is TGTGCCATCGGGTACAATGAGCAGTTCTTC. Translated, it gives CAIGYNEQFF.

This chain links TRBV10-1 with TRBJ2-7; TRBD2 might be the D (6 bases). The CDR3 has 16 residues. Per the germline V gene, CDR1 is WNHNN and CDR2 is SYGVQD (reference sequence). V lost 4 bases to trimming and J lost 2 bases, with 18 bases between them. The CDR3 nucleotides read TGCGCCAGCAGTGGAGCGTTGGGACTGCACACCTACGAGCAGTACTTC. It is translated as CASSGALGLHTYEQYF.

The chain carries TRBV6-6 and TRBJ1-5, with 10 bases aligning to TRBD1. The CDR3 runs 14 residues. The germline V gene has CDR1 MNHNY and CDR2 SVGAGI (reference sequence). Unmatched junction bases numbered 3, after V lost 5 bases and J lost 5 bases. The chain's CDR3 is CASSADRGDQPQHF. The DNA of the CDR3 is TGTGCCAGCAGTGCGGACAGGGGGGATCAGCCCCAGCATTTT.

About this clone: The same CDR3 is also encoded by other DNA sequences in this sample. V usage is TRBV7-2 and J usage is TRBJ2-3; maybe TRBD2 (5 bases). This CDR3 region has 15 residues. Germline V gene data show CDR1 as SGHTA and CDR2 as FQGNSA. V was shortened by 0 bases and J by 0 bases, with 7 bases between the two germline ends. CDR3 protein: CASSLATGSTDTQYF. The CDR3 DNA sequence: TGTGCCAGCAGCTTAGCGACGGGGAGCACAGATACGCAGTATTTT. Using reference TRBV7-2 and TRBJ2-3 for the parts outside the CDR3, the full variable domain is GAGVSQSPSNKVTEKGKDVELRCDPISGHTALYWYRQSLGQGLEFLIYFQGNSAPDKSGLPSDRFSAERTGGSVSTLTIQRTQQEDSAVYLCASSLATGSTDTQYFGPGTRLTVL.

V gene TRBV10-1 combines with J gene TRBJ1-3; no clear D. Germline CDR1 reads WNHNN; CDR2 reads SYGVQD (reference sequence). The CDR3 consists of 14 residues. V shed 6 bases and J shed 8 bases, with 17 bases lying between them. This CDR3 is CASSPTDRGDTIYF. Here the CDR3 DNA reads TGCGCCAGCAGCCCAACGGACCGTGGGGACACCATATATTTT.

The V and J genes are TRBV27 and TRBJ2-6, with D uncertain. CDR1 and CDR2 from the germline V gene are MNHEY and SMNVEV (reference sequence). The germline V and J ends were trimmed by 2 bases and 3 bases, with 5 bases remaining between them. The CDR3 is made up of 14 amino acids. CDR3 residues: CASSLIGGANVLTF. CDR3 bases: TGTGCCAGCAGTTTAATCGGTGGGGCCAACGTCCTGACTTTC.

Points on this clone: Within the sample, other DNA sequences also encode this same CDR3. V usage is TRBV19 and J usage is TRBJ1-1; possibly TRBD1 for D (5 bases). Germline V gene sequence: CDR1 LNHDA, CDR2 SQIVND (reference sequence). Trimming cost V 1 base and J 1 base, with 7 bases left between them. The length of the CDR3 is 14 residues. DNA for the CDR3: TGTGCCAGTAGTATAGCGGGACCGAACACTGAAGCTTTCTTT. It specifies CASSIAGPNTEAFF.

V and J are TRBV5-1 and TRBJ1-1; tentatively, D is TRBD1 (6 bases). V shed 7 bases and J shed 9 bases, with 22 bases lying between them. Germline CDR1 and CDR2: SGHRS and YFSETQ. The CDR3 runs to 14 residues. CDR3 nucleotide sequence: TGCGCCAGCTCTTTAAGCGGGGGCGCAGCCCAAGCTTTCTTT. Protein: CASSLSGGAAQAFF.

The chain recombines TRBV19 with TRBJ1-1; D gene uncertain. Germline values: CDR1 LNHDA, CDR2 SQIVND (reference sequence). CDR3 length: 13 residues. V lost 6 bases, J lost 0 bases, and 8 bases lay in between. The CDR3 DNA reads TGTGCCAGTAGGAGGAGCCTGAACACTGAAGCTTTCTTT. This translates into CASRRSLNTEAFF.

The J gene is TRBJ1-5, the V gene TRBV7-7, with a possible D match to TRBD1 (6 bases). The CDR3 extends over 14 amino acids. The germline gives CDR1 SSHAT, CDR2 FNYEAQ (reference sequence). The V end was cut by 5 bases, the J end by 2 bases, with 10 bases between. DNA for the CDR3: TGTGCCAGCAGCCCAGCAGGGGGCAATCAGCCCCAGCATTTT. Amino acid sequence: CASSPAGGNQPQHF.

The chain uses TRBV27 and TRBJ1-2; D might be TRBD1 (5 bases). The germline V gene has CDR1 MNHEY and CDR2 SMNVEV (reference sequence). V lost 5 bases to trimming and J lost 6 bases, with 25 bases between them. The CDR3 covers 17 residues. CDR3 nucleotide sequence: TGTGCCAGCAGTCGCCAAACTCCCGGGACTTGGGAGAATGGCTACACCTTC. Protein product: CASSRQTPGTWENGYTF.

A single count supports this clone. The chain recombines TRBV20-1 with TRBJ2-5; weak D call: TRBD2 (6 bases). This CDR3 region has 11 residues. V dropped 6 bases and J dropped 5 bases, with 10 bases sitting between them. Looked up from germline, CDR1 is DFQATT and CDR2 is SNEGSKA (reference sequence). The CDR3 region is CSAGGLETQYF. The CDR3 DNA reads TGCAGTGCCGGGGGATTGGAGACCCAGTACTTC.

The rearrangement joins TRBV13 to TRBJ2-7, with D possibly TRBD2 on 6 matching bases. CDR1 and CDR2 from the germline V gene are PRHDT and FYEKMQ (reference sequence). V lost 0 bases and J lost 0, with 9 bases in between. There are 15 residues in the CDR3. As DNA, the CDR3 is TGTGCCAGCAGCTTAGGCCCTAGCGACTCCTACGAGCAGTACTTC. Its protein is CASSLGPSDSYEQYF.

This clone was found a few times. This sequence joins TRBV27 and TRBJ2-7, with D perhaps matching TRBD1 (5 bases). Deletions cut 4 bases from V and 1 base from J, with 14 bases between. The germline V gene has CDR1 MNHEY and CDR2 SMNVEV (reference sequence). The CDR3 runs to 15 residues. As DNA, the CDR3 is TGTGCCAGCAGTTCACAGGTTGGAGTTTCCTACGAGCAGTACTTC. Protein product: CASSSQVGVSYEQYF.

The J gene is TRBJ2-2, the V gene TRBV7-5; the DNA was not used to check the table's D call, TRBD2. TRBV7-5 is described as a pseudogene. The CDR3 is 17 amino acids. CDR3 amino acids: CVRSLPGLADNTGELFF. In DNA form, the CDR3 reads TGTGTCAGAAGCTTACCGGGACTAGCGGACAACACCGGGGAGCTGTTTTTT.

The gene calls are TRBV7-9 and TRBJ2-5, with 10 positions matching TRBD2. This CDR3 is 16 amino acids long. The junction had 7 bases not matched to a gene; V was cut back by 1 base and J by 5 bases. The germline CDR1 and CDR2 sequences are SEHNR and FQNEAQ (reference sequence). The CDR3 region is CASSLGVGAGGETQYF. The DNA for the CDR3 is TGTGCCAGCAGCTTAGGGGTAGGAGCGGGAGGGGAGACCCAGTACTTC. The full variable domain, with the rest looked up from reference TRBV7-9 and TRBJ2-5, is DTGVSQNPRHKITKRGQNVTFRCDPISEHNRLYWYRQTLGQGPEFLTYFQNEAQLEKSRLLSDRFSAERPKGSFSTLEIQRTEQGDSAMYLCASSLGVGAGGETQYFGPGTRLLVL.

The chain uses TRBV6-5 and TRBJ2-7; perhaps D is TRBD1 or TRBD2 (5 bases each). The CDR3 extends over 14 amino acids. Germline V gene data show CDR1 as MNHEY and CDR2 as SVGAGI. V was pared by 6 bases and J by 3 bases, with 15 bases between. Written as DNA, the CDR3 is TGTGCCAGCAGGACCGGGACCTCTTACTACGAGCAGTACTTC. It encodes CASRTGTSYYEQYF.

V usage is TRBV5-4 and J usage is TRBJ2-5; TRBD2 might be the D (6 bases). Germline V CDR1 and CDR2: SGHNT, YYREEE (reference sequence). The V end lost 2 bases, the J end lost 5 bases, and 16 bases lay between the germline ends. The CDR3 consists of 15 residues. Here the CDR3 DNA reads TGTGCCAGCAGCTTTATCGGCCAGGGAGGCGAGACCCAGTACTTC. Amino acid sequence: CASSFIGQGGETQYF.

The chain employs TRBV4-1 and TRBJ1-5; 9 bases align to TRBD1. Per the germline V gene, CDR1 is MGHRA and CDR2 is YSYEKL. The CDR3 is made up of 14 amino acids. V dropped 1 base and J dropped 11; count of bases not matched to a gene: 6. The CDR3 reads CASSQGTGDWSQHF. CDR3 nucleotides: TGCGCCAGCAGCCAAGGGACAGGGGATTGGTCCCAGCATTTT.

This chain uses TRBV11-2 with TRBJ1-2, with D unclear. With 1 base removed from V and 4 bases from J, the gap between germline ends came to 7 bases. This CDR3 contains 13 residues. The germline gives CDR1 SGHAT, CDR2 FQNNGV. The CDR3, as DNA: TGTGCCAGCAGCTTAGGACGTTCCTATGGCTACACCTTC. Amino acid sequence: CASSLGRSYGYTF.

The CDR3 DNA is TGTGCCAGCAAGAGGTTCGGCGACGAGCAGTACTTC. Its protein is CASKRFGDEQYF. V is TRBV11-2 and J is TRBJ2-7; no firm D call. Germline CDR1 and CDR2: SGHAT and FQNNGV. V was clipped by 7 bases and J by 5 bases, with 12 bases between them. The CDR3 is 12 amino acids.

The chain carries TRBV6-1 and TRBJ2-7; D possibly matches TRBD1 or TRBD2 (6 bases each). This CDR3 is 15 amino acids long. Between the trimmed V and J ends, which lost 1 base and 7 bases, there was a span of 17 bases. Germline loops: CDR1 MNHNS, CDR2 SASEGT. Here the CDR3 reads CASSEVGGGLGEQYF. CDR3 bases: TGTGCCAGCAGTGAAGTGGGGGGCGGTCTAGGGGAGCAGTACTTC.

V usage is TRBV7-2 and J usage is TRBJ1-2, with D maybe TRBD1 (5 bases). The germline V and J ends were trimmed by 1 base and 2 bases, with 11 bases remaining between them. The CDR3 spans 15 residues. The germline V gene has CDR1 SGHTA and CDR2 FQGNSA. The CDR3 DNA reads TGTGCCAGCAGCTTAGAGGGGTCGGGGAACTATGGCTACACCTTC. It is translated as CASSLEGSGNYGYTF.

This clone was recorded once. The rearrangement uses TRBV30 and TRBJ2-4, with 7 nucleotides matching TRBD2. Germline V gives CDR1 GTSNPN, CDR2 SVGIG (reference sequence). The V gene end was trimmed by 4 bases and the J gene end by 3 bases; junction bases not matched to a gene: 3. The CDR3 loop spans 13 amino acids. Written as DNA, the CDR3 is TGTGCCTGGATGTGGGGGGGCAAAAACATTCAGTACTTC. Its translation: CAWMWGGKNIQYF.

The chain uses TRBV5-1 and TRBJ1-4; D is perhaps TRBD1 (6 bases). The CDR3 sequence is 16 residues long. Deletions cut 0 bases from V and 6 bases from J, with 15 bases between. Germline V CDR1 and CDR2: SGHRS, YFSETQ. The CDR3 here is CASSLVGDKPHEKLFF. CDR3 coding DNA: TGCGCCAGCAGCTTGGTTGGGGACAAACCCCATGAAAAACTGTTTTTT.

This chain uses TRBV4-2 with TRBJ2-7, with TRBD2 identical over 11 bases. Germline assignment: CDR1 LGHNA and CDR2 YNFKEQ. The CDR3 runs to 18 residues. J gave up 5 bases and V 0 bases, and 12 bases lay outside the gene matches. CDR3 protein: CASSQEPTTSGSFDEQYF. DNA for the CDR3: TGTGCCAGCAGCCAAGAACCCACTACTAGCGGGAGTTTCGACGAGCAGTACTTC.

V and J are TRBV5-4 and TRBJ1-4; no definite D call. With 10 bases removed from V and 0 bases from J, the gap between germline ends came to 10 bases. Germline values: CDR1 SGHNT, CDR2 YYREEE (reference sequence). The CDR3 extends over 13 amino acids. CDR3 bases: TGTGCCTCACGGGCAGCAACTAATGAAAAACTGTTTTTT. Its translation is CASRAATNEKLFF.

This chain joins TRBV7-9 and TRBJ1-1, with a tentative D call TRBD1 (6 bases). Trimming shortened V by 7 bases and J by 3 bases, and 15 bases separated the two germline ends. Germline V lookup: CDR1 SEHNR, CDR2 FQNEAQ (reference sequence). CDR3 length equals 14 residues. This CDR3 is CASNKKRGDTEAFF. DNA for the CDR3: TGTGCCAGCAACAAAAAGAGGGGGGACACTGAAGCTTTCTTT. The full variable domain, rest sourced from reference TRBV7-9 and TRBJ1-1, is DTGVSQNPRHKITKRGQNVTFRCDPISEHNRLYWYRQTLGQGPEFLTYFQNEAQLEKSRLLSDRFSAERPKGSFSTLEIQRTEQGDSAMYLCASNKKRGDTEAFFGQGTRLTVV.